What follows are 27 T cell receptor beta chains derived from one specimen sequenced in a study of T cells in women clearing cervical HPV infection. Here immunoSEQ multiplex PCR was the method, and the copy in TCRdb shows in-frame clones only, minus some. The listing records approximately 18,000 clones. What was sequenced was blood buffy coat. These receptors all stem from a woman between 18 and 69 years old with a cervical HPV16 infection that either progressed to CIN3+ or cleared (not recorded which).

A note on this clone: From the germline J gene comes the end of the CDR3, since the read stops 3 residues before it. The rearrangement links TRBV5-5 to TRBJ1-4; TRBD1 might be the D (6 bases). Germline lookup yields CDR1 SGHKS and CDR2 YYEKEE (reference sequence). The V gene lost 4 bases and the J gene lost 3 bases, with 10 bases spanning the gap. The CDR3 runs 14 residues. The CDR3 here is CASSRTVPNEKLFF. The CDR3 bases that were read are TGTGCCAGCAGCCGGACAGTCCCTAATGAAAAA.

On this clone: The CDR3 extends 3 residues past the end of the read, so its final part is completed from the germline J gene. V and J are TRBV2 and TRBJ1-2; TRBD1 matches at 8 bases. The CDR3 spans 13 residues. Germline V gene lookup returns CDR1 SNHLY and CDR2 FYNNEI. Germline trimming cut 6 bases from V and 4 bases from J; bases unmatched to any gene: 4. The DNA read from the CDR3 is TGTGCCAGCAGCCGCGACAGGGGCTATGGC. Translating gives CASSRDRGYG. The complete CDR3 sequence is CASSRDRGYGYTF.

Note on this clone: The sequence runs out 3 residues before the end of the CDR3; the remainder is reconstructed from the germline J gene. J is TRBJ1-2 and V is TRBV20-1; D perhaps matches TRBD1 (6 bases). Germline V gives CDR1 DFQATT, CDR2 SNEGSKA (reference sequence). The CDR3 is made up of 13 amino acids. V shed 3 bases and J shed 7 bases, with 15 bases lying between them. Partial CDR3 DNA: TGCAGTGCTAGGGACAGAGTCTTTGTTGGC. It is translated as CSARDRVFVG. The CDR3 as a whole reads CSARDRVFVGYTF.

A note on this clone: The CDR3 end is not reached by the read, which stops 3 residues before it; the germline J gene fills it in. This sample includes further DNA sequences coding for the same CDR3. The V call is TRBV7-2, the J call TRBJ2-5; D remains unclear. CDR1 is SGHTA and CDR2 is FQGNSA in the germline V gene. This CDR3 spans 13 amino acids. V dropped 3 bases and J dropped 5 bases, with 10 bases sitting between them. The chain's CDR3 is CASSFQGLETQYF. Incomplete CDR3 DNA: TGTGCCAGCAGCTTCCAAGGGCTGGAGACC.

Turning to this clone: The CDR3 end lies 3 residues beyond the end of the read and is filled in from the germline J gene. The gene calls are TRBV30 and TRBJ2-1, with 12 bases aligning to TRBD2. The germline V gene has CDR1 GTSNPN and CDR2 SVGIG (reference sequence). The CDR3 covers 15 residues. V shed 2 bases and J 6 bases; nucleotides not matched to a gene: 5. The CDR3 loop is CAWSKASGRGNEQFF. The CDR3 bases that were read are TGTGCCTGGAGTAAGGCTAGCGGGAGGGGCAATGAG.

A word on this clone: The read ends 3 residues before the CDR3 terminus; that terminus is restored from the germline J gene. The J gene is TRBJ1-1, the V gene TRBV20-1; possible D gene TRBD1, 5 bases. CDR1 and CDR2 from the germline V gene are DFQATT and SNEGSKA (reference sequence). V was shortened by 0 bases and J by 6 bases, with 11 bases between the two germline ends. The CDR3 has 13 residues. CDR3 amino acids: CSAREEGGAEAFF. Incomplete CDR3 DNA: TGCAGTGCTAGAGAAGAGGGAGGGGCTGAA.

With respect to this clone: Read data end 3 residues before the CDR3 end; the end is taken from the germline J gene. This chain uses TRBV29-1 with TRBJ1-5, with D possibly being TRBD1 (6 bases). The germline V gene has CDR1 SQVTM and CDR2 ANQGSEA. The CDR3 loop spans 15 amino acids. V lost 4 bases and J lost 3, with 16 bases in between. CDR3: CSVAIRGGDNQPQHF. The sequenced part of the CDR3 DNA is TGCAGCGTTGCGATTAGGGGGGGAGACAATCAGCCC.

In regard to this clone: The CDR3 is cut off 3 residues early in the read; its end comes from the germline J gene. This chain connects TRBV5-1 to TRBJ1-6; unclear D gene. The ends were cut back, 0 bases at V and 5 bases at J, with 9 bases in the middle. This CDR3 spans 15 amino acids. CDR1 SGHRS and CDR2 YFSETQ come from the germline V gene. CDR3 amino acids: CASSLDSADNSPLHF. Incomplete CDR3 DNA: TGCGCCAGCAGCTTGGATTCAGCGGATAATTCACCC.

With regard to this clone: Sequencing ends 3 residues short of the CDR3 end; the germline J gene provides the rest. The gene calls are TRBV12-5 and TRBJ2-2; TRBD2 agrees at 9 bases. V trimming: 4 bases; J trimming: 4 bases; junction bases outside the gene matches: 4. CDR1 is LGHNT and CDR2 is FRNRAP in the germline V gene. The CDR3 extends over 15 amino acids. This chain's CDR3 is CASGYLAGPTGELFF. The sequenced part of the CDR3 DNA is TGTGCTAGTGGTTATCTAGCGGGACCCACCGGGGAG.

With regard to this clone: From the germline J gene comes the end of the CDR3, since the read stops 3 residues before it. The V and J genes are TRBV6-1 and TRBJ1-2, with D tentatively TRBD1 (6 bases). CDR3 size: 14 residues. Germline V gene data show CDR1 as MNHNS and CDR2 as SASEGT. V lost 2 bases and J lost 2, with 9 bases in between. CDR3 bases read: TGTGCCAGCAGTGAAACAGGGCTCAACTATGGC. It is translated as CASSETGLNYG. In full, the CDR3 reads CASSETGLNYGYTF.

Incomplete CDR3 DNA: TGTGCCAGCAGTTACATAGGGTCGAATGCCGGGGAG. It is translated as CASSYIGSNAGE. The whole CDR3 sequence is CASSYIGSNAGELFF. The chain has TRBV6-2 or TRBV6-3 and TRBJ2-2; D is ambiguous. Coverage ceases 3 residues before the CDR3 finishes, and the germline J gene fills in the end. The germline V and J ends were trimmed by 2 bases and 6 bases, with 13 bases remaining between them. Germline V CDR1 and CDR2: MNHEY, SVGEGT. The CDR3 runs 15 residues.

This CDR3 is CASSDEGQGTGYGYTF. The part of the CDR3 DNA that was read is TGCGCCAGCAGCGACGAGGGACAGGGAACGGGCTATGGC. The chain is built from TRBV5-1 and TRBJ1-2, with TRBD1 matching 9 bases. The CDR3 goes on 3 residues after the read ends, and that part is filled in from the germline J gene. The length of the CDR3 is 16 residues. The germline CDR1 and CDR2 sequences are SGHRS and YFSETQ. V was clipped by 4 bases and J by 4 bases; unmatched bases: 11.

Turning to this clone: The read stops 3 residues short of the end of the CDR3; the missing end is completed from the germline J gene. V usage is TRBV20-1 and J usage is TRBJ1-2, with 12 bases identical to TRBD1. The CDR3 is made up of 16 amino acids. V dropped 4 bases and J dropped 6; count of bases not matched to a gene: 12. Germline CDR1 and CDR2: DFQATT and SNEGSKA (reference sequence). The CDR3 loop reads CSATKPGQGARDGYTF. The DNA read from the CDR3 is TGCAGTGCTACCAAGCCGGGACAGGGGGCTAGGGATGGC.

In the case of this clone: Read data end 3 residues before the CDR3 end; the end is taken from the germline J gene. This chain connects TRBV2 to TRBJ2-7, with 7 bases lining up with TRBD1. With 8 bases clipped from V and 3 bases from J, the junction kept 10 bases outside the gene matches. CDR1 is SNHLY, CDR2 FYNNEI, per germline. The CDR3 covers 14 residues. Partial CDR3 DNA: TGTGCCAGCGTCCGGGACAGTAATATCTACGAG. Translated, it gives CASVRDSNIYE. The full CDR3 protein is CASVRDSNIYEQYF.

Remarks on this clone: The read stops 3 residues short of the end of the CDR3; the missing end is completed from the germline J gene. The rearrangement links TRBV7-6 to TRBJ1-4; 7 bases map to TRBD1. Germline lookup yields CDR1 SGHVS and CDR2 FNYEAQ. V lost 8 bases and J lost 2; bases outside the gene matches: 8. This CDR3 is 15 amino acids long. CDR3 bases read: TGTGCCAGCTGTCTGCAGGGGGGTACTAATGAAAAA. Translating gives CASCLQGGTNEK. The whole CDR3 protein is CASCLQGGTNEKLFF.

Turning to this clone: The read finishes 3 residues shy of the CDR3 end, and the germline J gene is used to complete it. This chain links TRBV12-3 or TRBV12-4 with TRBJ2-2; D may be TRBD1 (6 bases). V was clipped by 7 bases and J by 1 base, with 13 bases between them. This CDR3 region has 15 residues. The CDR3 loop reads CASKGTPMNTGELFF. The DNA read from the CDR3 is TGTGCCAGCAAAGGGACACCGATGAACACCGGGGAG.

For this clone: The read terminates 3 residues ahead of where the CDR3 ends, so the germline J gene completes it. This chain joins TRBV5-4 and TRBJ2-5; TRBD2 agrees at 8 bases. Germline lookup yields CDR1 SGHNT and CDR2 YYREEE (reference sequence). This CDR3 contains 15 residues. Germline trimming cut 0 bases from V and 2 bases from J; bases unmatched to any gene: 3. The part of the CDR3 DNA that was read is TGTGCCAGCAGCTTGGGCGGGGGGAATCAAGAGACC. Translated: CASSLGGGNQET. The full-length CDR3 reads as CASSLGGGNQETQYF.

Comment on this clone: The read gets to within 3 residues of the CDR3 end, and the germline J gene fills in the rest. The chain joins TRBV7-2 to TRBJ1-1; D gene unclear. V was shortened by 3 bases and J by 1 base, with 3 bases between the two germline ends. Looked up from germline, CDR1 is SGHTA and CDR2 is FQGNSA. The CDR3 runs 12 residues. This CDR3 is CASSFGNTEAFF. The sequenced part of the CDR3 DNA is TGTGCCAGCAGCTTCGGGAACACTGAA.

To note about this clone: The CDR3 end is not reached by the read, which stops 3 residues before it; the germline J gene fills it in. The chain is built from TRBV7-9 and TRBJ1-1; D remains unclear. CDR1 and CDR2 (germline): SEHNR, FQNEAQ (reference sequence). The V gene lost 5 bases and the J gene lost 7 bases, with 14 bases spanning the gap. There are 13 residues in the CDR3. The CDR3 DNA, read in part, is TGTGCCAGCAGCCCCCCGGCGGCCCTTGAA. This codes for CASSPPAALE. The whole CDR3 sequence is CASSPPAALEAFF.

Notes on this clone: The read ends 3 residues early relative to the CDR3; the germline J gene fills the gap. The rearrangement uses TRBV4-1 and TRBJ1-5; TRBD1 matches at 10 bases. V lost 8 bases and J lost 2; bases outside the gene matches: 6. The CDR3 sequence is 15 residues long. Germline V gene lookup returns CDR1 MGHRA and CDR2 YSYEKL. The CDR3 protein is CASRGTGDGNQPQHF. The sequenced CDR3 bases are TGCGCCAGCCGGGGGACAGGGGATGGCAATCAGCCC.

Points on this clone: The CDR3 end lies 3 residues beyond the end of the read and is filled in from the germline J gene. This chain connects TRBV7-2 to TRBJ2-7; 8 bases map to TRBD1. V lost 6 bases, J lost 2 bases, and 6 bases stayed unmatched. The germline gives CDR1 SGHTA, CDR2 FQGNSA. There are 14 residues in the CDR3. The chain's CDR3 is CASRPNRGAYEQYF. The sequenced CDR3 bases are TGTGCCAGCAGACCAAACAGGGGGGCCTACGAG.

Note on this clone: The read terminates 3 residues ahead of where the CDR3 ends, so the germline J gene completes it. This chain joins TRBV9 and TRBJ2-5; the match to TRBD2 covers 8 bases. The CDR3 length is 16 residues. From germline, CDR1 is SGDLS and CDR2 YYNGEE. V lost 3 bases to trimming and J lost 2 bases; unmatched junction nucleotides: 9. CDR3 amino acids: CASSAGLAGGQETQYF. The covered CDR3 bases are TGTGCCAGCAGCGCTGGACTAGCAGGAGGACAAGAGACC.

On this clone itself: With the read ending 3 residues before the CDR3 end, the germline J gene is used to fill in that end. The genes are TRBV20-1 and TRBJ2-1; 7 bases map to TRBD2. The CDR3 is made up of 15 amino acids. Germline CDR1 is DFQATT and CDR2 is SNEGSKA (reference sequence). V shed 6 bases, J shed 7 bases, and the junction held 15 bases outside the gene matches. CDR3 DNA (partial): TGCAGTGCCGCCCCCTCAGCGGGACGAGGAAATGAG. This encodes CSAAPSAGRGNE. In full, the CDR3 is CSAAPSAGRGNEQFF.

Note on this clone: The read is 3 residues too short to cover the CDR3 end, so that end is filled in from the germline J gene. The gene calls are TRBV2 and TRBJ2-7, with 8 nucleotides matching TRBD1. V shed 6 bases, J shed 2 bases, and the junction held 3 bases outside the gene matches. Germline V gene sequence: CDR1 SNHLY, CDR2 FYNNEI. The CDR3 sequence is 13 residues long. CDR3 DNA (partial): TGTGCCAGCAGGAGGACAGGGCCCTACGAG. Its protein is CASRRTGPYE. The whole CDR3 protein is CASRRTGPYEQYF.

The CDR3 loop is CASSRRGAASYGYTF. The sequenced part of the CDR3 DNA is TGTGCCAGCAGCCGGCGGGGGGCAGCTAGCTATGGC. This chain links TRBV11-2 with TRBJ1-2; tentative D call: TRBD1 (6 bases). The read ends 3 residues early relative to the CDR3; the germline J gene fills the gap. Germline assignment: CDR1 SGHAT and CDR2 FQNNGV. The CDR3 runs to 15 residues. Trimming shortened V by 5 bases and J by 4 bases, and 17 bases separated the two germline ends. Full variable domain (rest looked up from reference TRBV11-2 and TRBJ1-2): EAGVAQSPRYKIIEKRQSVAFWCNPISGHATLYWYQQILGQGPKLLIQFQNNGVVDDSQLPKDRFSAERLKGVDSTLKIQPAKLEDSAVYLCASSRRGAASYGYTFGSGTRLTVV.

In the case of this clone: The read ends 3 residues early relative to the CDR3; the germline J gene fills the gap. The chain is built from TRBV10-3 and TRBJ2-3; D gene ambiguous. Germline CDR1 and CDR2: ENHRY and SYGVKD. The CDR3 extends over 13 amino acids. V dropped 6 bases and J dropped 0 bases, with 7 bases sitting between them. The CDR3 bases that were read are TGTGCCATCAGGGGCAGGAGCACAGATACG. This translates into CAIRGRSTDT. The CDR3 in its entirety is CAIRGRSTDTQYF.

In the case of this clone: The read is 3 residues too short to cover the CDR3 end, so that end is filled in from the germline J gene. The chain links TRBV12-3 or TRBV12-4 to TRBJ2-5; TRBD2 is a possible D gene (6 bases). Trimming shortened V by 2 bases and J by 2 bases, and 18 bases separated the two germline ends. The CDR3 is 17 residues long. Incomplete CDR3 DNA: TGTGCCAGCAGTTTAATCAGCAGCGGGCGTCATCAAGAGACC. It yields the protein CASSLISSGRHQET. The full-length CDR3 reads as CASSLISSGRHQETQYF.